This T cell receptor beta chain was profiled in a study of T cell repertoires in cytomegalovirus infection. Per the germline V gene, CDR1 is LGHNA and CDR2 is YSLEER. There are 15 residues in the CDR3. The V segment lost 0 bases and the J segment 8 bases; nucleotides outside the gene matches: 7. TCRdb used MiXCR to reprocess the reads, holding one entry per CDR3 protein. The top ten hold 30% to 35% of the sample, which has under 200,000 distinct CDR3 sequences, roughly 27% seen once. V gene TRBV4-3 combines with J gene TRBJ2-1; the match to TRBD2 covers 7 bases. The material sequenced was PBMCs. The origin of this receptor is a human donor in good health (CMV status not recorded). Some clones in this sample may be carry-over from other donors' samples. DNA for the CDR3: TGCGCCAGCAGCCAAGATCGACGGGGAGGGGATGAGCAGTTCTTC. It encodes CASSQDRRGGDEQFF.